This entry describes one T cell receptor (beta chain). Its antigen is still unknown. Per-base quality was not reported, and no clone a single base away is much larger than it. Taken with the paper, the label for treatment or condition translates to: allogeneic hematopoietic cell transplantation with graft depleted of TCRalphabeta T cells and CD19 B cells. The children who served as transplant recipients had been given grafts of TCRalphabeta/CD19-depleted allogeneic hematopoietic cells. The receptor library was made with PCR. TCRdb shows the sequencer as Illumina HiSeq 2500. TCR libraries were prepared with molecular barcoding, using unique molecular identifiers to normalize TCRbeta repertoire quantification. TCRdb passed the public sequencing reads through fastp at Q25 and MiXCR, retaining productive beta sequences. CDR3 protein duplicates are merged, each entry listing the most common genes and DNA. Across this sample there are 350,000 to 500,000 distinct CDR3 sequences, with 43% seen only once. The ten largest account for 25% to 30% of the sample.

The CDR3, cysteine through phenylalanine, is 14 amino acids long. Only the CDR3 region is kept as DNA, spanning 42 bases read in frame from base 1. Trimming takes 0 bases off V and 12 bases off J; junction bases not matched to a gene: 8. Via the germline V gene, CDR1 is MGHRA and CDR2 YSYEKL. The data derive from a study of T-cell reconstitution after alpha-beta-depleted transplantation in children (dated by TCRdb to the mid-2010s). Notes on the research overall: The study quantitatively tracked T-cell immune reconstitution after TCRalphabeta/CD19-depleted allogeneic hematopoietic cell transplantation in children using TCR repertoire profiling. The paper as a whole reports these results and caveats: Hyperexpanded clone frequencies declined over subsequent months; after one year, T-cell counts and TCRbeta diversity were mostly attributed to newly produced T cells. In some patients, the high TCRbeta diversity seen at day 60 was put down to recipient T cells and intrathymic progenitors that had survived conditioning. The apparently early recovery of alphabetaT-cell counts about two months after transplant reportedly depended on only several hundred rapidly expanded clones that came from non-depleted graft cells.

The clonotype originates from a girl aged 2 to 10 with aplastic anemia, due to receive a stem cell transplant. Sequenced material: PBMCs, taken before TCRalphabeta/CD19-depleted stem cell transplant. The chain was built from TRBV4-1 and TRBJ2-7; 10 central bases correspond to TRBD1. CDR3 reads: CASSQDYGQGVTYF. The DNA sequence reads TGCGCCAGCAGCCAAGATTACGGACAGGGGGTTACGTACTTC.